This T cell receptor (beta chain) was recovered during a study of T cells in Graves' hyperthyroidism and ophthalmopathy. Uncontrolled infection, other autoimmune disease, pregnancy or lactation barred patients from enrollment. Overall study findings and caveats: The model made its ophthalmopathy prediction, and onset followed a median about 6 months later. Most clonotypes that expanded in the thyroid above 0.001 also showed up in blood.

TCR beta CDR3 region amplification was performed from RNA transcripts. Primed by the HTBI set, a first-round RT-PCR was run on the TCR CDR3. MiXCR was run by TCRdb on the multiplex PCR reads, yielding one entry per CDR3 protein. The table includes 480,000 or so distinct CDR3 sequences, over 35% detected once. In regard to this clonotype: Its specificity is not known.

Germline values: CDR1 SQVTM, CDR2 ANQGSEA. Trimming stripped 3 bases from V and 3 bases from J, with 14 bases between. The CDR3 has 14 amino acids. The clonotype was recovered from an adult woman with Graves' disease, either hyperthyroidism or ophthalmopathy (not recorded which). The V gene is TRBV29-1, the J gene TRBJ1-1; D is unclear. Input material: peripheral blood or thyroid tissue (not recorded which). CDR3 residues: CSVEGGSSYTEAFF. As DNA, the CDR3 is TGCAGCGTTGAGGGCGGGAGCTCCTACACTGAAGCTTTCTTT.